Sequencing of this T cell receptor beta chain was carried out in a study of cytomegalovirus exposure and HLA in healthy donors. Study-wide results and caveats: A few chains linked to CMV were shown in vitro to be specific for CMV antigens.

PCR primers comprised 60 Vbeta and 13 Jbeta primers. Generated by immunoSEQ multiplex PCR, the TCRdb table keeps only in-frame clones and is missing some. The sample records about 160,000 clones, around 74% being singletons. Trimming took off 4 bases at V and 1 base at J, with 10 bases between the two ends. Germline values: CDR1 LNHDA, CDR2 SQIVND (reference sequence). This CDR3 region has 14 residues. In regard to this clone: Antigen unknown.

The source material was PBMCs. This TCR derives from a woman in her 30s in good health and CMV-seronegative. The genes are TRBV19 and TRBJ1-1, with D perhaps matching TRBD1 (5 bases). CDR3 amino acids: CASSRGLQNTEAFF. CDR3 sequence (DNA): TGTGCCAGTAGTAGGGGACTGCAGAACACTGAAGCTTTCTTT.